The following is a T cell receptor (beta chain) sequence with its context. The data derive from a study of blood T cells in healthy people across ages. The germline CDR1 and CDR2 sequences are MGHDK and SYGVNS. V gave up 3 bases and J gave up 2 bases, with 8 bases separating them. CDR3 length equals 15 residues. Through a sample-barcoded 5' primer and a J-beta primer mix, a second PCR was run for about 6 to 11 cycles. TCRdb processed the 5' RACE reads anew with MiXCR; each CDR3 protein has one entry. Of roughly 500,000 distinct CDR3 sequences in the sample, roughly a quarter were seen once. What was sequenced was blood. The TCR was taken from a woman between 65 and 79 years old in good health. The chain employs TRBV25-1 and TRBJ2-6; a weak D match, TRBD2 (5 bases). The CDR3 region has the DNA TGTGCCAGCAGTGATCCCGGGACTGGGGCCAACGTCCTGACTTTC. It encodes CASSDPGTGANVLTF.